This entry describes one T cell receptor (beta chain). This entry is derived from a study of cytomegalovirus exposure and HLA in healthy donors. The PCR employed 60 Vbeta primers together with 13 Jbeta primers. Only in-frame clones appear in the TCRdb table, and some are missing; sequencing was by immunoSEQ multiplex PCR. The sample shows approximately 110,000 clones, and about 0.59% sits with its ten largest clones. Germline V gene lookup returns CDR1 LNHDA and CDR2 SQIVND (reference sequence). The CDR3 length is 13 residues. Trimming removed 5 bases from V and 1 base from J, with 8 bases in between.

Specimen: PBMCs. This clonotype was obtained from a man aged 45-65 years in good health and CMV-seronegative. The chain recombines TRBV19 with TRBJ1-2, with D hard to call. The CDR3 protein is CASSPRLNYGYTF. CDR3 sequence (DNA): TGTGCCAGTAGTCCCAGACTTAACTATGGCTACACCTTC. Based on the CDR3 plus reference TRBV19 and TRBJ1-2, the full variable domain is DGGITQSPKYLFRKEGQNVTLSCEQNLNHDAMYWYRQDPGQGLRLIYYSQIVNDFQKGDIAEGYSVSREKKESFPLTVTSAQKNPTAFYLCASSPRLNYGYTFGSGTRLTVV.